These 16 T cell receptor beta chains were all obtained from the same sample, sequenced in a study of blood T cells in healthy people across ages. The authors ran a second PCR of roughly 6 to 12 cycles using a sample-barcoded 5' primer and a J-beta primer mix. TCRdb re-called the 5' RACE reads through MiXCR, storing one row per CDR3 protein. This table has roughly 410,000 distinct CDR3 sequences, approximately 51% appearing once. Material: blood. The receptors were sampled from a man between 60 and 70 years old in good health.

This clonotype has only a few counts. J is TRBJ1-6 and V is TRBV20-1; TRBD1 matches 8 bases. The CDR3 contains 16 residues. CDR1 is DFQATT, CDR2 SNEGSKA, per germline (reference sequence). V gave up 5 bases and J gave up 8 bases; unmatched junction bases: 14. The CDR3 DNA reads as TGCAGTGCTCGAAACCTCCAGGGGGCTAGGGATTCACCCCTCCACTTT. This gives the protein CSARNLQGARDSPLHF.

This chain links TRBV5-4 with TRBJ2-3, with D tentatively TRBD1 or TRBD2 (7 bases each). V was pared by 9 bases and J by 0 bases, with 17 bases between. The CDR3 covers 15 residues. In germline, CDR1 is SGHNT, CDR2 YYREEE (reference sequence). CDR3 region: CATTRQGGSTDTQYF. The CDR3 DNA sequence: TGTGCCACCACACGTCAGGGGGGGAGCACAGATACGCAGTATTTT.

This clonotype was detected a few times. The junction departs from germline at one end; a sequencing error may be responsible. This chain connects TRBV29-1 to TRBJ1-2; the match to TRBD1 covers 8 bases. Germline assignment: CDR1 SQVTM and CDR2 ANQGSEA. The CDR3 is 14 residues long. CDR3 residues: CSVPRTGNNHGYTF. For the CDR3, the DNA is TGCAGCGTGCCGCGGACAGGGAATAACCATGGCTACACCTTC.

The sample holds a few counts of this clonotype. The V call is TRBV20-1, the J call TRBJ2-5, with D unclear. The germline gives CDR1 DFQATT, CDR2 SNEGSKA (reference sequence). The CDR3 contains 10 residues. The V end lost 3 bases, the J end lost 5 bases, and 4 bases lay between the germline ends. DNA for the CDR3: TGCAGTGCTAGTGAGGAGACCCAGTACTTC. Its translation: CSASEETQYF.

This chain joins TRBV9 and TRBJ2-1; the match to TRBD2 covers 8 bases. V dropped 4 bases and J dropped 9; count of bases not matched to a gene: 6. The V gene's germline CDR1 is SGDLS and CDR2 YYNGEE. The CDR3 is 13 amino acids. Here the CDR3 reads CASSPLRGGEQFF. The CDR3 DNA sequence: TGTGCCAGCAGCCCTCTCCGGGGGGGTGAGCAGTTCTTC.

The chain links TRBV3-1 to TRBJ2-4; D perhaps matches TRBD1 (6 bases). Germline V CDR1 and CDR2: LGHDT, YNNKEL (reference sequence). The CDR3 has 17 amino acids. The V end lost 2 bases, the J end lost 3 bases, and 17 bases lay between the germline ends. The CDR3 loop reads CASSQSRDTFDKNIQYF. CDR3 nucleotide sequence: TGTGCCAGCAGCCAAAGCCGGGACACATTTGACAAAAACATTCAGTACTTC.

The V gene is TRBV2, the J gene TRBJ2-1; 8 bases are shared with TRBD1. There are 11 residues in the CDR3. V trimming: 7 bases; J trimming: 10 bases; junction bases outside the gene matches: 3. Germline V gene lookup returns CDR1 SNHLY and CDR2 FYNNEI. CDR3 region: CASKRTGEQFF. CDR3 nucleotides: TGTGCCAGCAAGAGGACAGGGGAGCAGTTCTTC.

This clonotype was detected many times. The V call is TRBV2, the J call TRBJ2-7, with 12 nucleotides matching TRBD2. Trimming took 6 bases from V and 3 from J; bases not matched to a gene: 3. Germline CDR1 and CDR2: SNHLY and FYNNEI. There are 14 residues in the CDR3. The CDR3: CASRLAGGNYEQYF. The CDR3, as DNA: TGTGCCAGCAGACTAGCGGGGGGCAACTACGAGCAGTACTTC.

Of note for this clonotype: A read error may produce the germline difference seen at one junction end. J is TRBJ2-5 and V is TRBV12-5; the D call may be TRBD1 or TRBD2 (5 bases each). Germline V gene data show CDR1 as LGHNT and CDR2 as FRNRAP. This CDR3 is 16 amino acids long. Here the CDR3 DNA reads TGTGCCAGTGGTTTGGTCGTCGCTGGGGGTGGAGAGACCCAGTACTTC. The encoded protein is CASGLVVAGGGETQYF. Full variable domain (rest looked up from reference TRBV12-5 and TRBJ2-5): DARVTQTPRHKVTEMGQEVTMRCQPILGHNTVFWYRQTMMQGLELLAYFRNRAPLDDSGMPKDRFSAEMPDATLATLKIQPSEPRDSAVYFCASGLVVAGGGETQYFGPGTRLLVL.

This clonotype has more than one count but fewer than ten. The chain carries TRBV6-6 and TRBJ1-6; no reliable D call. Germline CDR1 MNHNY, CDR2 SVGAGI (reference sequence). V dropped 0 bases and J dropped 10 bases, with 4 bases sitting between them. The CDR3 totals 12 residues. The CDR3 region has the DNA TGTGCCAGCAGTTACTCGGCCTCACCCCTCCACTTT. Amino acids: CASSYSASPLHF.

This chain connects TRBV20-1 to TRBJ2-1; weak D call: TRBD2 (5 bases). V was clipped by 1 base and J by 8 bases, with 24 bases between them. The CDR3 consists of 17 residues. Germline CDR1 reads DFQATT; CDR2 reads SNEGSKA (reference sequence). The CDR3 loop reads CSARGIEGSTVLYEQFF. CDR3 nucleotides: TGCAGTGCTAGAGGGATAGAGGGCTCCACCGTACTCTATGAGCAGTTCTTC.

This chain connects TRBV12-5 to TRBJ1-2, with TRBD1 matching over 9 bases. Germline V gene sequence: CDR1 LGHNT, CDR2 FRNRAP. This CDR3 contains 15 residues. The trim removed 7 bases at V and 7 bases at J, leaving 13 bases unmatched. The CDR3 reads CASANRDRELGGYTF. The CDR3 DNA is TGTGCTAGTGCCAACCGGGACAGGGAATTAGGTGGCTACACCTTC.

The V and J genes are TRBV6-1 and TRBJ2-5; D not certain. Germline-derived CDR1 and CDR2 are MNHNS and SASEGT. The CDR3 spans 13 residues. The germline V and J ends were trimmed by 6 bases and 1 base, with 9 bases remaining between them. The CDR3 sequence: CASRPWAQETQYF. In nucleotides, the CDR3 is TGTGCCAGCAGACCTTGGGCCCAAGAGACCCAGTACTTC.

In its sample, this clonotype was seen a few times. The chain is built from TRBV12-3 or TRBV12-4 and TRBJ2-3; TRBD1 agrees at 9 bases. CDR3 length equals 15 residues. Trimming took 5 bases from V and 1 from J; bases not matched to a gene: 4. CDR3 amino acids: CASSDRGIGTDTQYF. CDR3 nucleotides: TGTGCCAGCAGTGACAGGGGGATAGGCACAGATACGCAGTATTTT.

The chain has TRBV20-1 and TRBJ2-7; D might be TRBD1 or TRBD2, each matching 6 bases. This CDR3 is built from 13 residues. Trimming stripped 3 bases from V and 6 bases from J, with 15 bases between. Germline CDR1 is DFQATT and CDR2 is SNEGSKA (reference sequence). The CDR3 coding sequence is TGCAGTGCTAGGAGTTTAGGGGGGCTCGAGCAGTACTTC. Translated: CSARSLGGLEQYF.

The J gene is TRBJ1-4, the V gene TRBV30; 7 nucleotides line up with TRBD1. Germline-derived CDR1 and CDR2 are GTSNPN and SVGIG (reference sequence). The ends lost 4 bases at V and 12 bases at J; junction bases unmatched: 5. CDR3 length: 11 amino acids. Here the CDR3 DNA reads TGTGCCTGGAATAGGGGGCCCGAACTGTTTTTT. Its protein is CAWNRGPELFF. The full variable domain, in which reference TRBV30 and TRBJ1-4 provide the parts outside the CDR3, is SQTIHQWPATLVQPVGSPLSLECTVEGTSNPNLYWYRQAAGRGLQLLFYSVGIGQISSEVPQNLSASRPQDRQFILSSKKLLLSDSGFYLCAWNRGPELFFGSGTQLSVL.